Detailed here is one T cell receptor (beta chain). Antigen specificity is unknown. This sample is drawn from a study of shared clonotypes between healthy human individuals. V was trimmed by 5 bases and J by 0 bases, leaving 17 bases between them. The CDR3 has 18 residues. Germline CDR1 is SGHAT and CDR2 is FQNNGV. Sequencing was performed with immunoSEQ multiplex PCR; in TCRdb, only in-frame clones are kept and a portion is missing. This repertoire shows roughly 520,000 clones, 95% to 97% found once; its top ten account for 0.055% to 0.075%. Findings and caveats of the study: Only blood samples were collected, and tissue repertoires likely differ. What limited the represented genetic and exposure-history diversity was the small number of donors. Naive CD4 clonotypes were shared across a handful of donors at 4.5% to 6.5%.

The receptor was derived from a woman in her 30s in good health. The V and J genes are TRBV11-2 and TRBJ2-6; D might be TRBD1 or TRBD2, each matching 5 bases. The sequenced sample consisted of naive CD4+ T cells sorted from blood. Subset here: CD45RA+ positively selected. The CDR3 here is CASSTGRGRSSGANVLTF. The CDR3 nucleotides are TGTGCCAGCAGCACCGGACGGGGCAGGAGCTCTGGGGCCAACGTCCTGACTTTC.